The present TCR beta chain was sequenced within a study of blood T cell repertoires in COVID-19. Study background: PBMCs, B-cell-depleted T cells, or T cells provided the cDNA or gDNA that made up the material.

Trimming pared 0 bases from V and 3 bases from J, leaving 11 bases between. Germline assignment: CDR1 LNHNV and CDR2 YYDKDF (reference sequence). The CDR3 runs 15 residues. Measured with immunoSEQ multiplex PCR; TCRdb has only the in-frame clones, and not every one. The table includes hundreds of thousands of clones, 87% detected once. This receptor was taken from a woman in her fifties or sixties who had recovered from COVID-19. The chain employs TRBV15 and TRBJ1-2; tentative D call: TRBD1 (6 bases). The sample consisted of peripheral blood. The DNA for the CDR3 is TGTGCCACCAGCAGAGAGGGAGGGGGTGACTATGGCTACACCTTC. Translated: CATSREGGGDYGYTF.